This T cell receptor (beta chain) stems from a study of CD8+CD57+ T cells in acquired aplastic anemia. Overall study: The average for DNA from sorted CD4+ and CD8+ cells was 3.2 ug. Mean read depth for CD4+ cells from healthy donors was roughly 10 million.

This clonotype was found once. The template for TCR beta VDJ and CDR3 sequence profiling was genomic DNA. TCRdb independently ran MiXCR on the reads; one entry per CDR3 protein. The sample consists of roughly 130,000 distinct CDR3 sequences, 48% of them appearing once. The V and J ends lost 7 bases and 6 bases respectively, with 15 bases between them. This CDR3 contains 12 residues. Looked up from germline, CDR1 is SQVTM and CDR2 is ANQGSEA. The receptor's source is a human donor in good health, serving as a control. This sequence joins TRBV29-1 and TRBJ1-2; D is possibly TRBD1 (6 bases). The sample comprised sorted CD4+, CD8+, or CD8+CD57+ T cells (not recorded which) from PBMCs. Here the CDR3 DNA reads TGCAGCGCACGGACAGAGAAGGATGGCTACACCTTC. It is translated as CSARTEKDGYTF.